The clone carrying this T cell receptor (beta chain) was seen a handful of times. Its antigen is not known. The library put unique molecular identifiers onto individual cDNA molecules. TCRdb re-analysed the RACE reads in MiXCR, keeping a single row per CDR3 protein. The sample lists more than 150,000 distinct CDR3 sequences; about 25% were seen once. The sample belongs to a study of human T cells and chemical hapten exposure. Overall study context: Mainly, slight library volume differences in the pool made TCR yields vary.

General study results and limits: Once DPC sensitization occurred, TCRs above 1 in 1000 frequency showed no change.

Germline CDR1 and CDR2: MNHEY and SVGAGI. This CDR3 has 14 amino acids. The V segment lost 6 bases and the J segment 6 bases; nucleotides outside the gene matches: 4. Time point given: patch test 3, about 24 weeks after DPC sensitization. Noted treatment: therapeutic diphenylcyclopropenone sensitization with weekly scalp DPC. Total RNA extraction was carried out from unfractionated whole blood. The clonotype comes from a woman between 40 and 50 years old with alopecia areata. Some clones in this sample may be carry-over from other donors' samples. Source: whole blood, taken in connection with sensitization to the hapten diphenylcyclopropenone (DPC). The chain combines TRBV6-5 with TRBJ2-1; 11 bases are a match to TRBD2. This CDR3 reads CASRGSGRANEQFF. The CDR3 DNA reads TGTGCCAGCAGAGGTAGCGGGAGGGCCAATGAGCAGTTCTTC.